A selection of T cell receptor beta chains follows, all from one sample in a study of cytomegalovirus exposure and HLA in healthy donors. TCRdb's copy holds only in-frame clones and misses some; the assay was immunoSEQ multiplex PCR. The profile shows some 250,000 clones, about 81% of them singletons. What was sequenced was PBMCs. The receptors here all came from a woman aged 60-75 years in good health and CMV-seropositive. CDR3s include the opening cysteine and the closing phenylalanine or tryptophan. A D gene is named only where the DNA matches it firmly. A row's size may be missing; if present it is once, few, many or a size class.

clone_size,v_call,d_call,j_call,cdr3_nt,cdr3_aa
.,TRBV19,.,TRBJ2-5,TGTGCCAGTAGTATGCCGGGGGAGACCCAGTACTTC,CASSMPGETQYF
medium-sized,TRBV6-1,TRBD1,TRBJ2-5,TGTGCCAGCAAAGTAGGACAGGGGGGGCAAGAGACCCAGTACTTC,CASKVGQGGQETQYF
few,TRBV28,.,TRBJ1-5,TGTGCCAGCAGTTCCGTACAACCCCAGCATTTT,CASSSVQPQHF
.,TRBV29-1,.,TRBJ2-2,TGCAGCGTTGTTGAGGGTTCGAACACCGGGGAGCTGTTTTTT,CSVVEGSNTGELFF
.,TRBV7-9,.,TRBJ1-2,TGTTCCAGCAGCCAAGCGGGGGGCTATGGCTACACCTTC,CSSSQAGGYGYTF
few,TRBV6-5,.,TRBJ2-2,TGTGCCAGCAGTTACCAACAGTATTATACCGGGGAGCTGTTTTTT,CASSYQQYYTGELFF
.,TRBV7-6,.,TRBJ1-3,TGTGCCAGCAGCCGGAGGGCCGGGGCGGACACCATATATTTT,CASSRRAGADTIYF
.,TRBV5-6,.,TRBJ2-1,TGTGCCAGCAGCTTGACGACAGTATGGCCCAATGAGCAGTTCTTC,CASSLTTVWPNEQFF
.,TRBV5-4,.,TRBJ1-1,TGTGCCAGCAGCTTGGACGGGGGAGCTTTCTTT,CASSLDGGAFF
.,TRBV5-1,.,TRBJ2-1,TGCGCCAGCAGCTTTCAGGGGTATGAGCAGTTCTTC,CASSFQGYEQFF
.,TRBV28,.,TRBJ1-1,TGTGCCAGCAGTCCGTATCAGGTTCCGAACACTGAAGCTTTCTTT,CASSPYQVPNTEAFF
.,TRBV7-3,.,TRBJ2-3,TGTGCCAGCAGTTCAGGGGTCAGCACAGATACGCAGTATTTT,CASSSGVSTDTQYF
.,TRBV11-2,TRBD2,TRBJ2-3,TGTGCCAGCTCGCGGGGGACGGGAGCGATCGGGCACACAGATACGCAGTATTTT,CASSRGTGAIGHTDTQYF
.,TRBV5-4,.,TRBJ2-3,TGTGCCAGCAGCTTCGGGGGAGCTGAAGATACGCAGTATTTT,CASSFGGAEDTQYF
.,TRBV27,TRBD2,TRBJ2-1,TGTGCCAGCACCCGACTAGCGGGGGACAATGAGCAGTTCTTC,CASTRLAGDNEQFF
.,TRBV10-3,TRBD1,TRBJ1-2,TGTGCCACGCGAAAAGGGCAGGGGGCGTTTGGCTACACCTTC,CATRKGQGAFGYTF
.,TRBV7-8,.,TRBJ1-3,TGTGCCAGCAGCTTAGTGCGTCAGCGACCGGGAAACACCATATATTTT,CASSLVRQRPGNTIYF
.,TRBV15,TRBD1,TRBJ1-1,TGTGCCACCAGCACCGATGAGACAGGGTCGAACACTGAAGCTTTCTTT,CATSTDETGSNTEAFF
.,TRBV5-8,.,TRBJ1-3,TGTGCCAGCAGTTCAGGCTCTGGAAACACCATATATTTT,CASSSGSGNTIYF
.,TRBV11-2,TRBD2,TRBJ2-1,TGTGCCAGCAGCTTAGTTTTCCGGACTAGCGGGAGGGCGGCGGGGCAGTTCTTC,CASSLVFRTSGRAAGQFF
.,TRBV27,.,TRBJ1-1,TGTGCCAGCAGTTTTTCTCCCCACAGGTGGGCGGACGACACTGAAGCTTTCTTT,CASSFSPHRWADDTEAFF
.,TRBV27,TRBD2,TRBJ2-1,TGTGCCAGCAGCTCGCGGAGGGTAGCGGGAGGCAATGAGCAGTTCTTC,CASSSRRVAGGNEQFF
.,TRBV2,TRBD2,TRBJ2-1,TGTGCCAGCACCCTAGCGGGAGGCCCCTGGAACAATGAGCAGTTCTTC,CASTLAGGPWNNEQFF
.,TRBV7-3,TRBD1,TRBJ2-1,TGTGCCAGCAGCTCGCCGGGACAGAACAATGAGCAGTTCTTC,CASSSPGQNNEQFF
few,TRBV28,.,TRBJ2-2,TGTGCCAGCAGTTTCTCTATCGGGTTCGGGGAGCTGTTTTTT,CASSFSIGFGELFF
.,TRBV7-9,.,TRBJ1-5,TGTGCCAGCAGCTTGGCGACAGGATACTCTAGCAATCAGCCCCAGCATTTT,CASSLATGYSSNQPQHF
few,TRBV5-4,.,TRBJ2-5,TGTGCCAGCAGCCCCCGGGGGACAGAAGAGACCCAGTACTTC,CASSPRGTEETQYF